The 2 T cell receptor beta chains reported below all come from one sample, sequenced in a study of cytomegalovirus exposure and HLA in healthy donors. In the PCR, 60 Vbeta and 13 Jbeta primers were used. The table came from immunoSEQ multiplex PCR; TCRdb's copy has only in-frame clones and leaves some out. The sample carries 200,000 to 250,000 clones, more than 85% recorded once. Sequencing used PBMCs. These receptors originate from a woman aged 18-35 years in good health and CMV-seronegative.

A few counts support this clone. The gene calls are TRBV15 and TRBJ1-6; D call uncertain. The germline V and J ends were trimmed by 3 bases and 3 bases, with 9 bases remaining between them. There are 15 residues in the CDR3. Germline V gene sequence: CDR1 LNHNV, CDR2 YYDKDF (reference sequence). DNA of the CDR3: TGTGCCACCAGCAGGGGCCCCATCTATAATTCACCCCTCCACTTT. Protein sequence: CATSRGPIYNSPLHF. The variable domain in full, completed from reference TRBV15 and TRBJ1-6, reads DAMVIQNPRYQVTQFGKPVTLSCSQTLNHNVMYWYQQKSSQAPKLLFHYYDKDFNNEADTPDNFQSRRPNTSFCFLDIRSPGLGDTAMYLCATSRGPIYNSPLHFGNGTRLTVT.

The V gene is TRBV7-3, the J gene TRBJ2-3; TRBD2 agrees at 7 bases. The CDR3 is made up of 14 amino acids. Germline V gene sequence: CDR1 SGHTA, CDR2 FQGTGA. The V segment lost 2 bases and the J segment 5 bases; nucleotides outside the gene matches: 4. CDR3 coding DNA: TGTGCCAGCAGCTTAGCGGGAGCGGAAGATACGCAGTATTTT. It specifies CASSLAGAEDTQYF. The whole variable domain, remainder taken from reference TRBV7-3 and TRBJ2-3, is GAGVSQTPSNKVTEKGKYVELRCDPISGHTALYWYRQSLGQGPEFLIYFQGTGAADDSGLPNDRFFAVRPEGSVSTLKIQRTERGDSAVYLCASSLAGAEDTQYFGPGTRLTVL.